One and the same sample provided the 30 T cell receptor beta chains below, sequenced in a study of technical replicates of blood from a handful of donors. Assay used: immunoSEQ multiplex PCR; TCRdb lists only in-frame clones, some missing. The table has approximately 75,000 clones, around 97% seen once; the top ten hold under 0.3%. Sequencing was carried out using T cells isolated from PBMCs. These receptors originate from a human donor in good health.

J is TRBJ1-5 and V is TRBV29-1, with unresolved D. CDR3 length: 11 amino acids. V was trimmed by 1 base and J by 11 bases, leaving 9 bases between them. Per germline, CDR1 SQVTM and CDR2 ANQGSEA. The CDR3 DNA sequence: TGCAGCGTTGAAGTTTTTGAGGCCCAGCATTTT. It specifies CSVEVFEAQHF.

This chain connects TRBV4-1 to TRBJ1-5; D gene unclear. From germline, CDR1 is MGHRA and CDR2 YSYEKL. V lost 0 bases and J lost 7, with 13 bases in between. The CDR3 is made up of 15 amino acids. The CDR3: CASSQDLRISQPQHF. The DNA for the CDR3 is TGCGCCAGCAGCCAAGATCTTCGCATTAGCCAGCCCCAGCATTTT.

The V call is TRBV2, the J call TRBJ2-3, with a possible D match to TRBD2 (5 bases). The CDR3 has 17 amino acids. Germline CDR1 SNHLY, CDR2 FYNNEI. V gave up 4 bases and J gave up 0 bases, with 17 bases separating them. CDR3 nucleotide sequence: TGTGCCAGCAGTGTAACCTTCAGCGGAACTAGCACAGATACGCAGTATTTT. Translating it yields CASSVTFSGTSTDTQYF.

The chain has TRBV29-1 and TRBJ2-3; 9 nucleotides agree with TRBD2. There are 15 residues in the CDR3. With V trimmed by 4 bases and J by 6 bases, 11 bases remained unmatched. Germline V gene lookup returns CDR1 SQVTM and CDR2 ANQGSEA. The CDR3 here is CSVVLGGRAGDTQYF. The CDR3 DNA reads TGCAGCGTTGTACTAGGCGGGAGGGCGGGGGATACGCAGTATTTT.

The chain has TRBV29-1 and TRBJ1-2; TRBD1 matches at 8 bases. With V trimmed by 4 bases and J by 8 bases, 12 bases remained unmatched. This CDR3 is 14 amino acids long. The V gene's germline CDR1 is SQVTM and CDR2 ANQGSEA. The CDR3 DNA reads TGCAGCGTTGCTGAAGCGGGGACAGGATGGGGCTACACCTTC. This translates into CSVAEAGTGWGYTF.

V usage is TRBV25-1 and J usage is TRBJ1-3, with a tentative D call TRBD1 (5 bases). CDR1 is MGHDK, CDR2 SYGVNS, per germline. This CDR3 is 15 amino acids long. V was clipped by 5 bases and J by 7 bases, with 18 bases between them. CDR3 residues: CASSTPSRQLNTIYF. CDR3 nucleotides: TGTGCCAGCAGTACGCCTTCCAGACAGTTGAACACCATATATTTT.

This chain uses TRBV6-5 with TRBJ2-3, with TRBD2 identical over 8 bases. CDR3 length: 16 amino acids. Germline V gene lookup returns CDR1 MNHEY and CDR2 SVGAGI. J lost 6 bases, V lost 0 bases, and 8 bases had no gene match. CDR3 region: CASSYSPLRLADTQYF. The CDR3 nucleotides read TGTGCCAGCAGTTACTCCCCCCTCAGACTAGCGGATACGCAGTATTTT.

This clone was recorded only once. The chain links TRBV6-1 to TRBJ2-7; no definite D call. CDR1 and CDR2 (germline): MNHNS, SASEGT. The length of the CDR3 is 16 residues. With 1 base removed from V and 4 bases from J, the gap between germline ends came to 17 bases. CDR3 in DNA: TGTGCCAGCAGTGAAGGGTTGTATGGAGAGGAGTACGAGCAGTACTTC. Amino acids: CASSEGLYGEEYEQYF.

CDR3 in amino acids: CASSVGVVLGNTIYF. CDR3 bases: TGTGCCAGCAGCGTAGGTGTAGTTCTGGGAAACACCATATATTTT. The V and J genes are TRBV9 and TRBJ1-3; no firm D call. CDR1 and CDR2 (germline): SGDLS, YYNGEE. The CDR3 is 15 amino acids. Trimming left V 0 bases short and J 4 bases short, with 11 bases between.

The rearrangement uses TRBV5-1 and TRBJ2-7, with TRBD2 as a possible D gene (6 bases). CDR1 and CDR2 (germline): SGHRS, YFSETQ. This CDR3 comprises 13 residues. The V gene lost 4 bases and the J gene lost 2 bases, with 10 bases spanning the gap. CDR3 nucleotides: TGCGCCAGCAGCCTAGCGACTACCTACGAGCAGTACTTC. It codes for CASSLATTYEQYF.

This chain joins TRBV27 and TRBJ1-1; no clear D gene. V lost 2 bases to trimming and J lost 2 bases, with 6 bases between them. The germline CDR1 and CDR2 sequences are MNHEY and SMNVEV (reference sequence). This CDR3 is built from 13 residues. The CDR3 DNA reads TGTGCCAGCAGTTTACAGGCAAACACTGAAGCTTTCTTT. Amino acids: CASSLQANTEAFF.

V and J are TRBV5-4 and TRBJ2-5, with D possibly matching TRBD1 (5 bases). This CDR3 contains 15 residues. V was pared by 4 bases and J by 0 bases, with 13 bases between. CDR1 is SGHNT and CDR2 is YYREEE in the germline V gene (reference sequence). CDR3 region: CASSPDGHYQETQYF. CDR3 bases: TGTGCCAGCAGCCCGGACGGACATTACCAAGAGACCCAGTACTTC.

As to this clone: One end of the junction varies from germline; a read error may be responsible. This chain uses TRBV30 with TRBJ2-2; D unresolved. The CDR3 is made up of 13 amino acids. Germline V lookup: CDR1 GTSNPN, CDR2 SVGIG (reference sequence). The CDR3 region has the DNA TGTGCCCGGAGTACTATAAGCACCGGGGAGCTGTTTTTT. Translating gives CARSTISTGELFF.

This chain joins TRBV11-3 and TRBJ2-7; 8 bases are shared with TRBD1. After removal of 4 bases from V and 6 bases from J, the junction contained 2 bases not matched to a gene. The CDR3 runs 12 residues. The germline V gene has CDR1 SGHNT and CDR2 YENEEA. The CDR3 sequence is CASSWTGTEQYF. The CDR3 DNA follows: TGTGCCAGCAGCTGGACAGGGACCGAGCAGTACTTC.

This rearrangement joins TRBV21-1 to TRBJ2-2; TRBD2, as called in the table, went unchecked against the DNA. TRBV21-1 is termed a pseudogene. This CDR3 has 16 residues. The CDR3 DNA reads TGTGCCAGCAGCAACAGGGCTAGCGGGAGCACCGGGGAGCTGTTTTTT. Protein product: CASSNRASGSTGELFF.

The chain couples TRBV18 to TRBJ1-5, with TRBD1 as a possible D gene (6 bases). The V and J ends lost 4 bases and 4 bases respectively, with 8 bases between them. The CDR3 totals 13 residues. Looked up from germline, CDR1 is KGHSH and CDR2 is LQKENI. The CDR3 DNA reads TGTGCCAGCTCACTGGACAGAAATCAGCCCCAGCATTTT. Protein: CASSLDRNQPQHF.

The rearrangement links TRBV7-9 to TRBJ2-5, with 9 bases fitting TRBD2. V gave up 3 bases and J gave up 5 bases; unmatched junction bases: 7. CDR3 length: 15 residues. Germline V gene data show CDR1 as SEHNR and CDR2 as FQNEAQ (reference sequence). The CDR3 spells CASSFGGRAEETQYF. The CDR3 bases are TGTGCCAGCAGCTTCGGCGGGAGGGCCGAGGAGACCCAGTACTTC. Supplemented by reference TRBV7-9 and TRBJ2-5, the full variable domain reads DTGVSQNPRHKITKRGQNVTFRCDPISEHNRLYWYRQTLGQGPEFLTYFQNEAQLEKSRLLSDRFSAERPKGSFSTLEIQRTEQGDSAMYLCASSFGGRAEETQYFGPGTRLLVL.

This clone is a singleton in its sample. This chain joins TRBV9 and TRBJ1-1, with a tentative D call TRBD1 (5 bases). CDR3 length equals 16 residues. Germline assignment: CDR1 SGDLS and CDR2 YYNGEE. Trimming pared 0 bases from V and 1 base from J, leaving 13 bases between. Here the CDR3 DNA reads TGTGCCAGCAGCGTAGGATCAGGGATGGGGAACACTGAAGCTTTCTTT. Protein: CASSVGSGMGNTEAFF.

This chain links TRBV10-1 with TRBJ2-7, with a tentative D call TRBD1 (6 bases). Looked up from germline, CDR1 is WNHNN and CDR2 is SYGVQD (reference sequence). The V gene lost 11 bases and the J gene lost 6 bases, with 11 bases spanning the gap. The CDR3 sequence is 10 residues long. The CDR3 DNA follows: TGCGCCCGAGGGGGTGGCGAGCAGTACTTC. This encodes CARGGGEQYF.

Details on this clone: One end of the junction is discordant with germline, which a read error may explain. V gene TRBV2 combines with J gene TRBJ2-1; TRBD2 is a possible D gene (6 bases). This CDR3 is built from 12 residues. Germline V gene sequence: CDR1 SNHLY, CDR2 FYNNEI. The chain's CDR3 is CASSGRASSLLF. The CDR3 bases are TGTGCCAGCAGTGGGAGGGCTAGCTCCCTCCTCTTC.

CDR3 amino acids: CASSPGTGNTEAFF. DNA for the CDR3: TGCGCCAGCAGTCCCGGGACTGGGAACACTGAAGCTTTCTTT. V and J are TRBV10-1 and TRBJ1-1; possible D gene TRBD1, 5 bases. V lost 5 bases and J lost 1, with 11 bases in between. CDR1 is WNHNN, CDR2 SYGVQD, per germline (reference sequence). The CDR3 contains 14 residues.

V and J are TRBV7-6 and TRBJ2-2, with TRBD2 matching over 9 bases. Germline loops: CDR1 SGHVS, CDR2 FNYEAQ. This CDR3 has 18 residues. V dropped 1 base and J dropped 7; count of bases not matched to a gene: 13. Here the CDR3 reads CASSLVGSSGSIVGELFF. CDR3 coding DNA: TGTGCCAGCAGCTTAGTCGGGAGTAGCGGGAGTATAGTCGGGGAGCTGTTTTTT.

The CDR3 reads CASSPTSGRASEQFF. The CDR3 nucleotides are TGTGCCAGCAGCCCCACTAGCGGGAGGGCTTCTGAGCAGTTCTTC. The gene calls are TRBV5-4 and TRBJ2-1; 13 nucleotides line up with TRBD2. The V segment lost 4 bases and the J segment 9 bases; nucleotides outside the gene matches: 7. CDR1 is SGHNT, CDR2 YYREEE, per germline (reference sequence). There are 15 residues in the CDR3. Using reference TRBV5-4 and TRBJ2-1 for the parts outside the CDR3, the full variable domain is ETGVTQSPTHLIKTRGQQVTLRCSSQSGHNTVSWYQQALGQGPQFIFQYYREEENGRGNFPPRFSGLQFPNYSSELNVNALELDDSALYLCASSPTSGRASEQFFGPGTRLTVL.

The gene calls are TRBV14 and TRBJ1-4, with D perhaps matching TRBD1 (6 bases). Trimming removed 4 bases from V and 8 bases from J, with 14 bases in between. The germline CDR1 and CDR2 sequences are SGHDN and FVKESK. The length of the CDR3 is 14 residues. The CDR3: CASSRNRDVEKLFF. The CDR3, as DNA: TGTGCCAGCAGCCGGAACAGGGATGTGGAAAAACTGTTTTTT. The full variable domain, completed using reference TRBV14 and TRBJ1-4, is EAGVTQFPSHSVIEKGQTVTLRCDPISGHDNLYWYRRVMGKEIKFLLHFVKESKQDESGMPNNRFLAERTGGTYSTLKVQPAELEDSGVYFCASSRNRDVEKLFFGSGTQLSVL.

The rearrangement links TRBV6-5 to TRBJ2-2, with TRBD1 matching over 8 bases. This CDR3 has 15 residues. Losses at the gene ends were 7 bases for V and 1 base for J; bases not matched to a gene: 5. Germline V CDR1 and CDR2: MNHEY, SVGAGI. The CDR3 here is CASTFDRGNTGELFF. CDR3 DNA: TGTGCCAGCACCTTCGACAGGGGGAACACCGGGGAGCTGTTTTTT.

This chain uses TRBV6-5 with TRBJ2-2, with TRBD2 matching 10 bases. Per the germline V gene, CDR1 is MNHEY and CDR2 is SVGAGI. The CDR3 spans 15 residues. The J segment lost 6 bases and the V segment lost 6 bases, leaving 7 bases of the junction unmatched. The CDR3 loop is CASRRLLAGAGELFF. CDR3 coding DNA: TGTGCCAGCAGGAGGCTCCTAGCGGGAGCCGGGGAGCTGTTTTTT.

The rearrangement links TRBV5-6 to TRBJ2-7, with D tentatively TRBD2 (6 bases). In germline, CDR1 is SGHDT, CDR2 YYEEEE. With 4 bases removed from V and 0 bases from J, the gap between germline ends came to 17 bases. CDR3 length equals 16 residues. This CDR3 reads CASSPFVADYSYEQYF. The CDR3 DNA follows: TGTGCCAGCAGCCCATTCGTAGCGGATTACTCCTACGAGCAGTACTTC.

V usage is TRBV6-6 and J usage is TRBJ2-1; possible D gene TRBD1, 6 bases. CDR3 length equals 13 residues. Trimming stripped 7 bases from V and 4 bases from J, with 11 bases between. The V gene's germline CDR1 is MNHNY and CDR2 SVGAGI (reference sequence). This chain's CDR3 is CASTPGQYNEQFF. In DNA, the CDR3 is TGTGCCAGCACCCCCGGACAGTACAATGAGCAGTTCTTC.

CDR3 sequence: CASSISGRGTDTQYF. CDR3 in DNA: TGTGCCAGCAGCATAAGCGGGAGGGGCACAGATACGCAGTATTTT. The chain uses TRBV11-2 and TRBJ2-3; TRBD2 aligns across 10 bases. Germline CDR1 reads SGHAT; CDR2 reads FQNNGV. V dropped 5 bases and J dropped 1; count of bases not matched to a gene: 3. The CDR3 totals 15 residues.

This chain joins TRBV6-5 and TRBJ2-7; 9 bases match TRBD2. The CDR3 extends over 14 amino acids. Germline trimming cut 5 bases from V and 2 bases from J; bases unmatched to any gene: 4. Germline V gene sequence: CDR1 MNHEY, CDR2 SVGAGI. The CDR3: CASSRLADTYEQYF. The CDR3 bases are TGTGCCAGCAGTAGACTAGCGGATACCTACGAGCAGTACTTC.